Listed below are T cell receptor beta chains from one sample, sequenced in a study of neurological immune-mediated disorders. TCRdb called the 5' RACE reads again in MiXCR, with one record for every CDR3 protein. In the table there are about 120,000 distinct CDR3 sequences, 3.2% of which are singletons. Sequencing used PBMCs. Every receptor here comes from a woman in her 30s with multiple sclerosis. CDR3s include the opening cysteine and the closing phenylalanine or tryptophan. Fields, in order: V gene, D gene, J gene, CDR3 length, clone size, CDR3 protein, CDR3 DNA. D genes are given only for firm matches. Clone size is given for some rows only: seen once, a few or many times, or a class if the clone is expanded.

v_call: TRBV7-2; d_call: TRBD2; j_call: TRBJ2-3; cdr3_length: 17; clone_size: many; cdr3_aa: CASSLGSAGGITDTQYF; cdr3_nt: TGTGCCAGCAGCTTAGGCTCGGCGGGGGGGATAACAGATACGCAGTATTTT
v_call: TRBV20-1; d_call: .; j_call: TRBJ1-2; cdr3_length: 14; clone_size: .; cdr3_aa: CSASGQGPFYGYTF; cdr3_nt: TGCAGTGCTAGTGGGCAGGGACCCTTCTATGGCTACACCTTC
v_call: TRBV20-1; d_call: .; j_call: TRBJ1-1; cdr3_length: 14; clone_size: many; cdr3_aa: CSARVTRAATEAFF; cdr3_nt: TGCAGTGCTAGAGTCACGCGGGCGGCCACTGAAGCTTTCTTT
v_call: TRBV7-2; d_call: .; j_call: TRBJ2-2; cdr3_length: 17; clone_size: many; cdr3_aa: CASSSRSGYAGTGELFF; cdr3_nt: TGTGCCAGCAGCTCACGATCGGGATATGCGGGGACCGGGGAGCTGTTTTTT
v_call: TRBV7-2; d_call: TRBD1; j_call: TRBJ2-3; cdr3_length: 16; clone_size: many; cdr3_aa: CASSFWDRGYTDTQYF; cdr3_nt: TGTGCCAGCAGCTTTTGGGACAGGGGATACACAGATACGCAGTATTTT
v_call: TRBV21-1; d_call: .; j_call: TRBJ1-2; cdr3_length: 15; clone_size: many; cdr3_aa: CASSKDRTGSRGYTF; cdr3_nt: TGTGCCAGCAGCAAAGATAGGACAGGAAGTAGGGGCTACACCTTC
v_call: TRBV12-3/TRBV12-4; d_call: .; j_call: TRBJ1-2; cdr3_length: 13; clone_size: many; cdr3_aa: CASRARFDYGYTF; cdr3_nt: TGTGCCAGCAGAGCGCGATTCGACTATGGCTACACCTTC
v_call: TRBV25-1; d_call: .; j_call: TRBJ2-7; cdr3_length: 13; clone_size: many; cdr3_aa: CASSVAGTYEQYF; cdr3_nt: TGTGCCAGCAGTGTGGCAGGAACCTACGAGCAGTACTTC
v_call: TRBV18; d_call: .; j_call: TRBJ2-4; cdr3_length: 15; clone_size: few; cdr3_aa: CASSPGPRGKNIQYF; cdr3_nt: TGTGCCAGCTCACCGGGACCGAGGGGCAAAAACATTCAGTACTTC
v_call: TRBV12-3/TRBV12-4; d_call: .; j_call: TRBJ2-6; cdr3_length: 15; clone_size: many; cdr3_aa: CASRTRGSGANVLTF; cdr3_nt: TGTGCCAGCAGGACCAGGGGTTCTGGGGCCAACGTCCTGACTTTC
v_call: TRBV4-3; d_call: .; j_call: TRBJ1-4; cdr3_length: 15; clone_size: many; cdr3_aa: CASSRQGATNEKLFF; cdr3_nt: TGCGCCAGCAGCCGTCAGGGTGCAACTAATGAAAAACTGTTTTTT
v_call: TRBV7-2; d_call: .; j_call: TRBJ1-5; cdr3_length: 16; clone_size: many; cdr3_aa: CASSQGSLRANQPQHF; cdr3_nt: TGTGCCAGCAGCCAAGGGAGTCTTCGGGCCAATCAGCCCCAGCATTTT
v_call: TRBV7-6; d_call: TRBD2; j_call: TRBJ2-5; cdr3_length: 16; clone_size: many; cdr3_aa: CASSSARLAGQETQYF; cdr3_nt: TGTGCCAGCAGCTCGGCCCGACTAGCGGGACAGGAGACCCAGTACTTC
v_call: TRBV5-1; d_call: .; j_call: TRBJ2-7; cdr3_length: 13; clone_size: .; cdr3_aa: CASSSQGSDEQYF; cdr3_nt: TGCGCCAGCAGCTCACAGGGTTCCGACGAGCAGTACTTC
v_call: TRBV7-2; d_call: .; j_call: TRBJ1-1; cdr3_length: 13; clone_size: many; cdr3_aa: CASSFSSGTEAFF; cdr3_nt: TGTGCCAGCAGCTTTAGCAGTGGGACTGAAGCTTTCTTT
v_call: TRBV4-1; d_call: TRBD1; j_call: TRBJ2-2; cdr3_length: 14; clone_size: many; cdr3_aa: CASSPQGGTGELFF; cdr3_nt: TGCGCCAGCAGCCCACAGGGGGGCACCGGGGAGCTGTTTTTT
v_call: TRBV5-6; d_call: .; j_call: TRBJ1-1; cdr3_length: 14; clone_size: many; cdr3_aa: CASSLLQVNTEAFF; cdr3_nt: TGTGCCAGCAGCTTGCTACAGGTGAACACTGAAGCTTTCTTT
v_call: TRBV27; d_call: .; j_call: TRBJ1-6; cdr3_length: 16; clone_size: many; cdr3_aa: CASSLDPGSYNSPLHF; cdr3_nt: TGTGCCAGCAGTCTGGACCCCGGCTCCTATAATTCACCCCTCCACTTT
v_call: TRBV5-1; d_call: .; j_call: TRBJ1-2; cdr3_length: 17; clone_size: many; cdr3_aa: CASSKLGGGVADYGYTF; cdr3_nt: TGCGCCAGCAGCAAGCTTGGCGGCGGGGTCGCCGACTATGGCTACACCTTC
v_call: TRBV5-1; d_call: .; j_call: TRBJ1-4; cdr3_length: 15; clone_size: many; cdr3_aa: CASSPQARRDEKLFF; cdr3_nt: TGCGCCAGCAGCCCACAGGCTCGAAGGGATGAAAAACTGTTTTTT
v_call: TRBV30; d_call: .; j_call: TRBJ1-1; cdr3_length: 11; clone_size: .; cdr3_aa: CAWGGNTEAFF; cdr3_nt: TGTGCCTGGGGGGGGAACACTGAAGCTTTCTTT
v_call: TRBV6-1; d_call: .; j_call: TRBJ1-1; cdr3_length: 14; clone_size: many; cdr3_aa: CASITDPMNTEAFF; cdr3_nt: TGTGCCAGCATAACAGATCCTATGAACACTGAAGCTTTCTTT
v_call: TRBV4-1; d_call: .; j_call: TRBJ1-4; cdr3_length: 12; clone_size: .; cdr3_aa: CDSRGWDEKLFF; cdr3_nt: TGCGACAGCAGAGGTTGGGATGAAAAACTGTTTTTT
v_call: TRBV7-9; d_call: .; j_call: TRBJ2-3; cdr3_length: 16; clone_size: .; cdr3_aa: CANSTQTGSHTDTQYF; cdr3_nt: TGTGCCAACAGCACCCAGACAGGCAGTCACACAGATACGCAGTATTTT
v_call: TRBV27; d_call: .; j_call: TRBJ2-7; cdr3_length: 13; clone_size: many; cdr3_aa: CASSPPGPYEQYF; cdr3_nt: TGTGCCAGCAGTCCTCCAGGGCCCTACGAGCAGTACTTC
v_call: TRBV10-2; d_call: .; j_call: TRBJ1-6; cdr3_length: 13; clone_size: many; cdr3_aa: CASRADTNSPLHF; cdr3_nt: TGCGCCAGCCGGGCCGACACCAATTCACCCCTCCACTTT
v_call: TRBV7-9; d_call: TRBD1; j_call: TRBJ1-4; cdr3_length: 14; clone_size: many; cdr3_aa: CASSYGQGNEKLFF; cdr3_nt: TGTGCCAGCAGCTACGGACAGGGTAATGAAAAACTGTTTTTT
v_call: TRBV6-5; d_call: .; j_call: TRBJ2-5; cdr3_length: 15; clone_size: many; cdr3_aa: CASSYSWGAEETQYF; cdr3_nt: TGTGCCAGCAGTTACTCCTGGGGGGCGGAAGAGACCCAGTACTTC
v_call: TRBV29-1; d_call: .; j_call: TRBJ2-1; cdr3_length: 13; clone_size: .; cdr3_aa: CSGDILSYNEQFF; cdr3_nt: TGCAGCGGGGACATCCTCTCCTACAATGAGCAGTTCTTC
v_call: TRBV10-3; d_call: TRBD1; j_call: TRBJ2-7; cdr3_length: 14; clone_size: many; cdr3_aa: CATVFGQGPYEQYF; cdr3_nt: TGTGCCACCGTCTTTGGACAGGGTCCGTACGAGCAGTACTTC
v_call: TRBV7-8; d_call: .; j_call: TRBJ1-1; cdr3_length: 15; clone_size: many; cdr3_aa: CASSSPGQPNTEAFF; cdr3_nt: TGTGCCAGCAGCTCGCCGGGACAACCGAACACTGAAGCTTTCTTT
v_call: TRBV24-1; d_call: TRBD2; j_call: TRBJ2-3; cdr3_length: 16; clone_size: many; cdr3_aa: CATSDPRAGEADTQYF; cdr3_nt: TGTGCCACCAGTGACCCGCGAGCGGGAGAAGCAGATACGCAGTATTTT
v_call: TRBV5-1; d_call: .; j_call: TRBJ2-1; cdr3_length: 13; clone_size: many; cdr3_aa: CASRFRTDNEQFF; cdr3_nt: TGCGCCAGCAGGTTTAGGACAGACAATGAGCAGTTCTTC
v_call: TRBV7-2; d_call: .; j_call: TRBJ2-5; cdr3_length: 13; clone_size: .; cdr3_aa: CASSFNYGQTQYF; cdr3_nt: TGTGCCAGCAGCTTTAACTACGGCCAGACCCAGTACTTC
v_call: TRBV20-1; d_call: TRBD1; j_call: TRBJ1-1; cdr3_length: 13; clone_size: many; cdr3_aa: CSAQGQGRNEAFF; cdr3_nt: TGCAGTGCTCAGGGACAGGGTAGGAATGAAGCTTTCTTT
v_call: TRBV6-6; d_call: .; j_call: TRBJ2-7; cdr3_length: 14; clone_size: many; cdr3_aa: CASSYGQYSYEQYF; cdr3_nt: TGTGCCAGCAGTTACGGACAGTACTCCTACGAGCAGTACTTC
v_call: TRBV7-6; d_call: .; j_call: TRBJ2-3; cdr3_length: 15; clone_size: many; cdr3_aa: CASSGRGQPTDTQYF; cdr3_nt: TGTGCCAGCAGCGGGAGGGGACAGCCCACAGATACGCAGTATTTT
v_call: TRBV7-9; d_call: TRBD1; j_call: TRBJ2-5; cdr3_length: 16; clone_size: few; cdr3_aa: CASSSPGQLLQETQYF; cdr3_nt: TGTGCCAGCAGCTCACCGGGACAGCTACTCCAAGAGACCCAGTACTTC
v_call: TRBV20-1; d_call: .; j_call: TRBJ1-1; cdr3_length: 12; clone_size: many; cdr3_aa: CSAKGGPGEAFF; cdr3_nt: TGCAGTGCTAAAGGGGGGCCCGGAGAAGCTTTCTTT
v_call: TRBV18; d_call: .; j_call: TRBJ2-2; cdr3_length: 18; clone_size: many; cdr3_aa: CASSPSLAGPRNTGELFF; cdr3_nt: TGTGCCAGCTCACCTTCATTGGCAGGGCCGAGAAACACCGGGGAGCTGTTTTTT
v_call: TRBV7-8; d_call: .; j_call: TRBJ2-5; cdr3_length: 15; clone_size: many; cdr3_aa: CASSLKRTVKETQYF; cdr3_nt: TGTGCCAGCAGCTTGAAAAGGACAGTAAAAGAGACCCAGTACTTC
v_call: TRBV20-1; d_call: TRBD2; j_call: TRBJ2-3; cdr3_length: 14; clone_size: many; cdr3_aa: CSAPTSGVPDTQYF; cdr3_nt: TGCAGTGCCCCGACTAGCGGGGTCCCAGATACGCAGTATTTT
v_call: TRBV6-1; d_call: .; j_call: TRBJ1-6; cdr3_length: 14; clone_size: many; cdr3_aa: CASMMDGGGRPLHF; cdr3_nt: TGTGCCAGCATGATGGACGGAGGAGGTCGGCCCCTCCACTTT
v_call: TRBV20-1; d_call: .; j_call: TRBJ2-1; cdr3_length: 11; clone_size: few; cdr3_aa: CSALVFDEQFF; cdr3_nt: TGCAGTGCCTTAGTCTTCGATGAGCAGTTCTTC
v_call: TRBV20-1; d_call: TRBD2; j_call: TRBJ2-2; cdr3_length: 13; clone_size: many; cdr3_aa: CSAGGSGTGELFF; cdr3_nt: TGCAGTGCCGGGGGGAGCGGCACCGGGGAGCTGTTTTTT
v_call: TRBV6-2/TRBV6-3; d_call: .; j_call: TRBJ2-3; cdr3_length: 14; clone_size: many; cdr3_aa: CASSYSKVADTQYF; cdr3_nt: TGTGCCAGCAGTTACTCGAAGGTTGCAGATACGCAGTATTTT
v_call: TRBV7-2; d_call: .; j_call: TRBJ1-6; cdr3_length: 15; clone_size: many; cdr3_aa: CASSPNRVANSPLHF; cdr3_nt: TGTGCCAGCAGCCCGAACAGGGTTGCTAATTCACCCCTCCACTTT
v_call: TRBV12-3/TRBV12-4; d_call: .; j_call: TRBJ1-3; cdr3_length: 14; clone_size: many; cdr3_aa: CASSRSGSGNTIYF; cdr3_nt: TGTGCCAGCAGCCGGAGTGGATCTGGAAACACCATATATTTT
v_call: TRBV28; d_call: TRBD1; j_call: TRBJ2-1; cdr3_length: 13; clone_size: many; cdr3_aa: CASKGDRGREQFF; cdr3_nt: TGTGCCAGCAAGGGTGACAGGGGTAGAGAGCAGTTCTTC
v_call: TRBV5-1; d_call: .; j_call: TRBJ1-1; cdr3_length: 15; clone_size: many; cdr3_aa: CASSLNGQMNTEAFF; cdr3_nt: TGCGCCAGCAGCTTGAACGGTCAGATGAACACTGAAGCTTTCTTT
v_call: TRBV29-1; d_call: TRBD2; j_call: TRBJ2-5; cdr3_length: 16; clone_size: many; cdr3_aa: CSVGSTSGSTGETQYF; cdr3_nt: TGCAGCGTTGGCTCGACTAGCGGGAGTACTGGAGAGACCCAGTACTTC
v_call: TRBV12-3/TRBV12-4; d_call: .; j_call: TRBJ2-5; cdr3_length: 11; clone_size: many; cdr3_aa: CASSPGKTQYF; cdr3_nt: TGTGCCAGCAGTCCGGGCAAGACCCAGTACTTC
v_call: TRBV14; d_call: TRBD2; j_call: TRBJ2-1; cdr3_length: 17; clone_size: many; cdr3_aa: CASSQELGLAGLNEQFF; cdr3_nt: TGTGCCAGCAGCCAAGAGTTAGGGCTAGCGGGATTAAATGAGCAGTTCTTC
v_call: TRBV7-2; d_call: TRBD1; j_call: TRBJ2-1; cdr3_length: 15; clone_size: many; cdr3_aa: CASSSTGTGFDEQFF; cdr3_nt: TGTGCCAGCAGCTCAACCGGGACAGGGTTTGATGAGCAGTTCTTC
v_call: TRBV25-1; d_call: .; j_call: TRBJ2-7; cdr3_length: 13; clone_size: many; cdr3_aa: CASSEGKLTGQYF; cdr3_nt: TGTGCCAGCAGTGAAGGAAAATTGACAGGGCAGTACTTC
v_call: TRBV29-1; d_call: .; j_call: TRBJ1-2; cdr3_length: 14; clone_size: many; cdr3_aa: CSVVTWAGTDGYTF; cdr3_nt: TGCAGCGTTGTTACTTGGGCAGGGACCGATGGCTACACCTTC
v_call: TRBV29-1; d_call: .; j_call: TRBJ1-4; cdr3_length: 13; clone_size: many; cdr3_aa: CSVRKTGDEKLFF; cdr3_nt: TGCAGCGTTCGCAAGACAGGAGATGAAAAACTGTTTTTT
v_call: TRBV9; d_call: .; j_call: TRBJ2-2; cdr3_length: 14; clone_size: many; cdr3_aa: CASSVGGNTGELFF; cdr3_nt: TGTGCCAGCAGCGTAGGGGGGAACACCGGGGAGCTGTTTTTT